Below are 29 T cell receptor beta chains sequenced from a single sample in a study of T cells after yellow fever vaccination. TCRdb re-called the 5' RACE reads through MiXCR, storing one row per CDR3 protein. The table includes some 320,000 distinct CDR3 sequences, roughly 8.7% detected once. The material was CD4+ T cells sorted from PBMCs, obtained 5 days after the yellow fever booster vaccination. These receptors originate from a man between 18 and 29 years old who received the YFV17D yellow fever vaccine.

In this sample, this clonotype turned up a few times. The chain employs TRBV7-3 and TRBJ2-5, with 7 nucleotides matching TRBD2. V gave up 2 bases and J gave up 5 bases; unmatched junction bases: 5. The CDR3 runs 14 residues. The germline CDR1 and CDR2 sequences are SGHTA and FQGTGA. The CDR3 DNA follows: TGTGCCAGCAGCTTAGGACTAGAAAGTGAGACCCAGTACTTC. As protein: CASSLGLESETQYF.

This rearrangement joins TRBV5-5 to TRBJ2-5, with D possibly TRBD1 on 6 matching bases. Trimming removed 4 bases at V and 3 bases at J, with 16 bases between. The CDR3 loop spans 15 amino acids. Per the germline V gene, CDR1 is SGHKS and CDR2 is YYEKEE (reference sequence). The CDR3 loop reads CASSNHLQGKETQYF. The CDR3 nucleotides read TGTGCCAGCAGCAACCATCTCCAGGGGAAAGAGACCCAGTACTTC.

This clonotype appeared a few times. The CDR3 region has the DNA TGTGCCAGCAACCCTACAGGGCCCAACTATGGCTACACCTTC. Protein: CASNPTGPNYGYTF. The J gene is TRBJ1-2, the V gene TRBV12-3 or TRBV12-4, with D possibly matching TRBD1 (6 bases). V was clipped by 7 bases and J by 2 bases, with 14 bases between them. This CDR3 spans 14 amino acids.

This clonotype was picked up many times. The J gene is TRBJ2-1, the V gene TRBV4-3; no firm D call. V was clipped by 4 bases and J by 8 bases, with 15 bases between them. Germline V gives CDR1 LGHNA, CDR2 YSLEER. CDR3 length: 14 residues. CDR3 nucleotide sequence: TGCGCCAGCAGCCCAGAGAAGTTCCGGGATGAGCAGTTCTTC. Protein product: CASSPEKFRDEQFF.

The sample holds a few counts of this clonotype. V usage is TRBV14 and J usage is TRBJ2-1; 9 bases agree with TRBD2. The trim removed 5 bases at V and 4 bases at J, leaving 12 bases unmatched. The CDR3 has 17 amino acids. CDR1 and CDR2 (germline): SGHDN, FVKESK. CDR3 DNA: TGTGCCAGCAGCGCAGCGGGGGGACCTACGTTTTACAATGAGCAGTTCTTC. Translating it yields CASSAAGGPTFYNEQFF.

The chain couples TRBV7-9 to TRBJ1-2; a possible D gene is TRBD1 (6 bases). Germline V gene lookup returns CDR1 SEHNR and CDR2 FQNEAQ (reference sequence). The CDR3 runs 15 residues. V was pared by 1 base and J by 8 bases, with 17 bases between. The CDR3 spells CASSLEWGRKGGYTF. The CDR3 DNA reads as TGTGCCAGCAGCTTAGAGTGGGGGCGCAAGGGAGGCTACACCTTC.

Only a few counts were recorded for this clonotype. V is TRBV29-1 and J is TRBJ2-5; 8 bases align to TRBD1. Germline V gene lookup returns CDR1 SQVTM and CDR2 ANQGSEA. The CDR3 consists of 13 residues. V dropped 6 bases and J dropped 4; count of bases not matched to a gene: 7. The chain's CDR3 is CSVCRGPGETQYF. CDR3 nucleotide sequence: TGCAGCGTCTGCAGGGGGCCGGGAGAGACCCAGTACTTC.

This clonotype was observed a handful of times. This chain links TRBV5-1 with TRBJ1-1; D perhaps matches TRBD1 (6 bases). V shed 2 bases and J shed 6 bases, with 17 bases lying between them. Germline lookup yields CDR1 SGHRS and CDR2 YFSETQ. There are 15 residues in the CDR3. The CDR3 bases are TGCGCCAGCAGCTTTTGGGGGGCGCCGGGGTCTGAAGCTTTCTTT. Amino acid sequence: CASSFWGAPGSEAFF.

For the CDR3, the DNA is TGTGCCAGCAGCGGCGGGACAGGGTGGTTTGGCTATGGCTACACCTTC. The encoded protein is CASSGGTGWFGYGYTF. The chain recombines TRBV5-5 with TRBJ1-2, with 9 bases matching TRBD1. The CDR3 length is 16 residues. Germline assignment: CDR1 SGHKS and CDR2 YYEKEE (reference sequence). Trimming removed 4 bases from V and 4 bases from J; junction bases left unmatched: 11.

The chain links TRBV18 to TRBJ1-3; the D gene is possibly TRBD1 (6 bases). Looked up from germline, CDR1 is KGHSH and CDR2 is LQKENI. CDR3 length equals 15 residues. V lost 6 bases and J 8 bases, leaving 20 bases between the germline ends. CDR3 in amino acids: CASSTQGLLGDTIYF. The DNA for the CDR3 is TGTGCCAGCTCTACACAGGGCCTGCTGGGTGACACCATATATTTT. Filled out from reference TRBV18 and TRBJ1-3, the complete variable domain reads NAGVMQNPRHLVRRRGQEARLRCSPMKGHSHVYWYRQLPEEGLKFMVYLQKENIIDESGMPKERFSAEFPKEGPSILRIQQVVRGDSAAYFCASSTQGLLGDTIYFGEGSWLTVV.

There are many counts of this clonotype. V usage is TRBV5-5 and J usage is TRBJ2-5; D assignment may be TRBD1 or TRBD2 (5 bases each). The CDR3 has 15 residues. Germline-derived CDR1 and CDR2 are SGHKS and YYEKEE (reference sequence). The ends were cut back, 0 bases at V and 5 bases at J, with 14 bases in the middle. CDR3 sequence reads: CASSLAGNEGETQYF. The CDR3 DNA reads as TGTGCCAGCAGCTTGGCCGGGAACGAGGGGGAGACCCAGTACTTC.

This clonotype was counted at least ten times. The chain has TRBV5-1 and TRBJ1-1, with D possibly being TRBD1 (6 bases). CDR3 size: 14 residues. Germline CDR1 and CDR2: SGHRS and YFSETQ. Trimming shortened V by 6 bases and J by 4 bases, and 16 bases separated the two germline ends. The CDR3, as DNA: TGCGCCAGCACTAATGGGGGGGCTGGCACTGAAGCTTTCTTT. Protein product: CASTNGGAGTEAFF. The full variable domain, completed using reference TRBV5-1 and TRBJ1-1, is KAGVTQTPRYLIKTRGQQVTLSCSPISGHRSVSWYQQTPGQGLQFLFEYFSETQRNKGNFPGRFSGRQFSNSRSEMNVSTLELGDSALYLCASTNGGAGTEAFFGQGTRLTVV.

The chain uses TRBV20-1 and TRBJ2-5, with 11 bases matching TRBD2. The CDR3 sequence is 15 residues long. Germline assignment: CDR1 DFQATT and CDR2 SNEGSKA (reference sequence). V dropped 4 bases and J dropped 1; count of bases not matched to a gene: 5. Here the CDR3 DNA reads TGCAGTGCTACTACCGGGACTAGCGGCCAAGAGACCCAGTACTTC. It specifies CSATTGTSGQETQYF.

In the case of this clonotype: A read error may account for a junction end that differs from germline. The genes are TRBV7-8 and TRBJ2-3; D is uncertain. The CDR3 covers 14 residues. The germline CDR1 and CDR2 sequences are SGHVS and FQNEAQ. The CDR3 nucleotides are TGTGCCAGCAGCTTATTCGAGCTCACACATACGCAGTATTTT. Amino acid sequence: CASSLFELTHTQYF.

This clonotype was seen ten or more times. This chain links TRBV4-2 with TRBJ2-7, with 8 positions matching TRBD2. With V trimmed by 1 base and J by 2 bases, 7 bases remained unmatched. The CDR3 spans 16 residues. Germline V gene lookup returns CDR1 LGHNA and CDR2 YNFKEQ. CDR3: CASSQVTAGGTYEQYF. CDR3 in DNA: TGTGCCAGCAGCCAAGTTACCGCGGGGGGTACCTACGAGCAGTACTTC.

The chain is built from TRBV7-3 and TRBJ2-5; tentatively, D is TRBD1 (6 bases). Between the trimmed V and J ends, which lost 5 bases and 4 bases, there was a span of 11 bases. CDR3 length equals 13 residues. Germline CDR1 is SGHTA and CDR2 is FQGTGA. For the CDR3, the DNA is TGTGCCAGCAGCGCAGGGGCCACAGAGACCCAGTACTTC. This sequence encodes CASSAGATETQYF. The entire variable domain, with the rest obtained from reference TRBV7-3 and TRBJ2-5, is as follows: GAGVSQTPSNKVTEKGKYVELRCDPISGHTALYWYRQSLGQGPEFLIYFQGTGAADDSGLPNDRFFAVRPEGSVSTLKIQRTERGDSAVYLCASSAGATETQYFGPGTRLLVL.

This clonotype showed up many times. One junction end does not reproduce the germline sequence, and a read error may be involved. The chain is built from TRBV7-2 and TRBJ2-7; possible D gene TRBD2, 6 bases. The germline CDR1 and CDR2 sequences are SGHTA and FQGNSA. The CDR3 totals 15 residues. The CDR3 DNA reads TGTGCCAGCAGCTCCCCGGACTACCCCTCCGACGAGCAGTACTTC. Its translation is CASSSPDYPSDEQYF.

This clonotype was seen a few times. V and J are TRBV12-3 or TRBV12-4 and TRBJ2-3; 9 positions match TRBD1. With V trimmed by 6 bases and J by 6 bases, 10 bases remained unmatched. The CDR3 is 15 residues long. CDR3 DNA: TGTGCCAGCAGGAACCGGGACAGGGACATCGATACGCAGTATTTT. Translating gives CASRNRDRDIDTQYF.

The table lists this clonotype with a few counts. This chain joins TRBV3-1 and TRBJ2-7, with D hard to call. Deletions cut 1 base from V and 7 bases from J, with 8 bases between. The CDR3 has 12 residues. Per the germline V gene, CDR1 is LGHDT and CDR2 is YNNKEL (reference sequence). The CDR3 spells CASSQASGEQYF. The CDR3 DNA sequence: TGTGCCAGCAGCCAAGCCTCCGGGGAGCAGTACTTC.

This clonotype was detected ten times or more. The chain couples TRBV2 to TRBJ1-6; D gene ambiguous. Per the germline V gene, CDR1 is SNHLY and CDR2 is FYNNEI. The CDR3 length is 17 residues. The V end lost 4 bases, the J end lost 0 bases, and 13 bases lay between the germline ends. In DNA, the CDR3 is TGTGCCAGCAGTGCGGAACCGCAGAGCTCCTATAATTCACCCCTCCACTTT. Residues: CASSAEPQSSYNSPLHF.

The table lists this clonotype with a few counts. This chain connects TRBV5-6 to TRBJ2-5; 10 bases match TRBD2. This CDR3 is built from 17 residues. The V gene's germline CDR1 is SGHDT and CDR2 YYEEEE. V was pared by 4 bases and J by 2 bases, with 11 bases of the junction left unmatched. CDR3 sequence reads: CASSRKILLAGQETQYF. For the CDR3, the DNA is TGTGCCAGCAGCCGGAAAATACTACTAGCGGGGCAAGAGACCCAGTACTTC.

There are a few counts of this clonotype. This rearrangement joins TRBV7-9 to TRBJ2-7; maybe TRBD1 (6 bases). This CDR3 region has 13 residues. V was trimmed by 3 bases and J by 6 bases, leaving 12 bases between them. Germline V CDR1 and CDR2: SEHNR, FQNEAQ (reference sequence). The CDR3 DNA follows: TGTGCCAGCAGCTTCCTCCAGGGGCCCGAGCAGTACGTC. It is translated as CASSFLQGPEQYV.

V and J are TRBV10-3 and TRBJ1-6, with TRBD1 matching 9 bases. Germline assignment: CDR1 ENHRY and CDR2 SYGVKD. The CDR3 spans 14 residues. The ends lost 6 bases at V and 7 bases at J; junction bases unmatched: 4. The CDR3 is CAISKTGGNSPLHF. The CDR3 DNA is TGTGCCATCAGCAAGACAGGGGGGAATTCACCCCTCCACTTT.

The sample holds many counts of this clonotype. This chain uses TRBV3-1 with TRBJ1-4; D possibly corresponds to TRBD1 (5 bases). CDR1 LGHDT and CDR2 YNNKEL come from the germline V gene (reference sequence). The CDR3 totals 14 residues. The germline V and J ends were trimmed by 6 bases and 1 base, with 9 bases remaining between them. The CDR3 nucleotides read TGTGCCAGCAGTCCAGGGAGAACTAATGAAAAACTGTTTTTT. Translated: CASSPGRTNEKLFF.

The chain carries TRBV28 and TRBJ1-2; 7 bases match TRBD1. The germline V gene encodes CDR1 MDHEN and CDR2 SYDVKM. The CDR3 totals 15 residues. V trimming: 5 bases; J trimming: 3 bases; junction bases outside the gene matches: 9. CDR3 nucleotide sequence: TGTGCCAGCAGTCCCACAGGGGCCCTACACTATGGCTACACCTTC. Protein sequence: CASSPTGALHYGYTF.

This clonotype was observed at least ten times. The J gene is TRBJ1-2, the V gene TRBV5-5, with 8 positions matching TRBD1. Germline CDR1 reads SGHKS; CDR2 reads YYEKEE (reference sequence). The CDR3 loop spans 14 amino acids. The J segment lost 2 bases and the V segment lost 5 bases, leaving 5 bases of the junction unmatched. The CDR3 spells CASSPTGANYGYTF. The CDR3 region has the DNA TGTGCCAGCAGTCCGACAGGGGCGAACTATGGCTACACCTTC.

This chain links TRBV9 with TRBJ2-4, with D maybe TRBD1 (6 bases). The germline gives CDR1 SGDLS, CDR2 YYNGEE. Deletions cut 3 bases from V and 7 bases from J, with 23 bases between. The CDR3 is made up of 17 amino acids. The CDR3 reads CASSGKMGANWGNIQYF. The CDR3 coding sequence is TGTGCCAGCAGCGGAAAGATGGGGGCGAATTGGGGTAACATTCAGTACTTC.

The chain is built from TRBV3-1 and TRBJ2-1; D is undetermined. V was cut by 4 bases and J by 0 bases, with 10 bases left in between. The V gene's germline CDR1 is LGHDT and CDR2 YNNKEL (reference sequence). The length of the CDR3 is 15 residues. CDR3 in DNA: TGTGCCAGCAGCCCCGGCTACAGCTCCTACAATGAGCAGTTCTTC. Protein product: CASSPGYSSYNEQFF.

This clonotype was detected many times. The rearrangement links TRBV5-1 to TRBJ2-7; tentatively, D is TRBD1 (6 bases). V lost 3 bases and J 0 bases, leaving 10 bases between the germline ends. Per the germline V gene, CDR1 is SGHRS and CDR2 is YFSETQ. The length of the CDR3 is 14 residues. The CDR3 protein is CASSSTGSSYEQYF. DNA of the CDR3: TGCGCCAGCAGCTCAACAGGGAGCTCCTACGAGCAGTACTTC.